This T cell receptor (beta chain) was sequenced for a study of blood T cell repertoires in COVID-19. Trimming cost V 0 bases and J 8 bases, with 10 bases left between them. The CDR3 consists of 13 residues. Germline-derived CDR1 and CDR2 are LGHNA and YNFKEQ. TCRdb's table, derived via immunoSEQ multiplex PCR, lists solely in-frame clones and lacks some. The sample contains 170,000 or so clones, around nine tenths of which appear only once. This clone was seen only a few times. The sample consisted of peripheral blood. The chain has TRBV4-2 and TRBJ1-1, with D uncertain. This receptor was identified in a man aged 40-49 years with active or convalescent COVID-19. The CDR3, as DNA: TGTGCCAGCAGCCAAGATCCTCCCAGGGAAGCTTTCTTT. Its protein product is CASSQDPPREAFF.